The 13 T cell receptor beta chains below were found in one sample sequenced in a study of metastatic and nonmetastatic thyroid tumors. TCRdb re-called the PCR reads via MiXCR. The table shows fewer than 35,000 clones, with roughly a sixth occurring only once. Thyroid surgery had not been preceded by any treatment in any patient. Material for sequencing was blood. These receptors came from a male donor with papillary thyroid cancer or a benign thyroid nodule (not recorded which). Some clones in this sample may be carry-over from other donors' samples.

This clone was found a few times. V and J are TRBV2 and TRBJ1-5; D remains unclear. This CDR3 is built from 12 residues. Per germline, CDR1 SNHLY and CDR2 FYNNEI. V lost 6 bases and J 5 bases, leaving 8 bases between the germline ends. CDR3 DNA sequence: TGTGCCAGCAGGGCGACTGATCAGCCCCAGCATTTT. Its protein is CASRATDQPQHF.

The genes are TRBV7-2 and TRBJ2-1; tentatively, D is TRBD2 (5 bases). Germline CDR1 reads SGHTA; CDR2 reads FQGNSA. This CDR3 has 13 residues. V was pared by 3 bases and J by 7 bases, with 10 bases between. The CDR3 loop is CASSLWEWNEQFF. CDR3 DNA: TGTGCCAGCAGCTTGTGGGAGTGGAATGAGCAGTTCTTC.

This clone was picked up a small number of times. This may be a read error, as it is one base from a much larger clone. The chain is built from TRBV6-1 and TRBJ2-4, with D possibly TRBD2 on 6 matching bases. Germline lookup yields CDR1 MNHNS and CDR2 SASEGT. The V and J ends lost 2 bases and 2 bases respectively, with 13 bases between them. This CDR3 comprises 16 residues. As DNA, the CDR3 is TGTGCCAGCAGTGAATGGGGGGAGTTATCCAAAAACATTCAGTACTTC. It specifies CASSEWGELSKNIQYF.

The V gene is TRBV6-1, the J gene TRBJ2-3, with TRBD2 identical over 10 bases. Germline trimming cut 8 bases from V and 1 base from J; bases unmatched to any gene: 3. The CDR3 sequence is 14 residues long. Germline assignment: CDR1 MNHNS and CDR2 SASEGT. The chain's CDR3 is CASWSGGGTDTQYF. CDR3 bases: TGTGCCAGCTGGAGCGGGGGGGGCACAGATACGCAGTATTTT.

This clone was observed many times. This chain joins TRBV4-1 and TRBJ2-2; possible D gene TRBD2, 6 bases. The V end was cut by 8 bases, the J end by 0 bases, with 13 bases between. Per the germline V gene, CDR1 is MGHRA and CDR2 is YSYEKL. The CDR3 sequence is 15 residues long. The CDR3 DNA follows: TGCGCCAGCGAGGGGAGCGGGTCGAACACCGGGGAGCTGTTTTTT. This gives the protein CASEGSGSNTGELFF.

This clone came up many times. The rearrangement links TRBV5-6 to TRBJ2-1; 9 bases fit TRBD2. Germline values: CDR1 SGHDT, CDR2 YYEEEE. V shed 0 bases and J 3 bases; nucleotides not matched to a gene: 1. The CDR3 runs 15 residues. CDR3 sequence (DNA): TGTGCCAGCAGCTTGGGTAGCGGGAGCTACAATGAGCAGTTCTTC. Protein: CASSLGSGSYNEQFF.

V is TRBV28 and J is TRBJ1-2; D gene ambiguous. The CDR3 has 13 amino acids. Germline V lookup: CDR1 MDHEN, CDR2 SYDVKM. Between the trimmed V and J ends, which lost 5 bases and 8 bases, there was a span of 15 bases. Here the CDR3 reads CASSLTGIRGYTF. The DNA of the CDR3 is TGTGCCAGCAGTCTGACGGGGATTAGAGGCTACACCTTC.

This clone came up many times. The chain has TRBV20-1 and TRBJ1-2; 10 nucleotides agree with TRBD1. The CDR3 totals 13 residues. The germline V gene encodes CDR1 DFQATT and CDR2 SNEGSKA (reference sequence). V dropped 4 bases and J dropped 4; count of bases not matched to a gene: 3. CDR3 bases: TGCAGTGCTATGACAGGGGGCGCCTATGGCTACACCTTC. This translates into CSAMTGGAYGYTF.

CDR3 sequence (DNA): TGTGCCAGTATGGGGGGACAGAGCACAGATACGCAGTATTTT. This translates into CASMGGQSTDTQYF. The chain recombines TRBV28 with TRBJ2-3; TRBD1 might be the D (7 bases). Germline CDR1 and CDR2: MDHEN and SYDVKM. This CDR3 region has 14 residues. Trimming took 9 bases from V and 0 from J, leaving 13 bases between them.

A few counts support this clone. The CDR3 DNA sequence: TGCAGCGTTGAACGTCCAGGCACAGATACGCAGTATTTT. Protein sequence: CSVERPGTDTQYF. V is TRBV29-1 and J is TRBJ2-3; D gene uncertain. CDR1 is SQVTM and CDR2 is ANQGSEA in the germline V gene. Trimming left V 2 bases short and J 1 base short, with 7 bases between. This CDR3 comprises 13 residues.

With regard to this clone: This could be a read error, since a much larger clone is one nucleotide away. The rearrangement links TRBV5-6 to TRBJ1-2; weak D call: TRBD1 (6 bases). CDR1 is SGHDT, CDR2 YYEEEE, per germline. Deletions cut 4 bases from V and 9 bases from J, with 25 bases between. This CDR3 has 16 residues. The CDR3 DNA follows: TGTGCCAGCAGCACTCCCGACAGGCACCTTCTTTATAGCTACACCTTC. It is translated as CASSTPDRHLLYSYTF.

This clone occurred many times. V is TRBV11-2 and J is TRBJ1-4; 7 nucleotides line up with TRBD1. V was clipped by 3 bases and J by 1 base; unmatched bases: 11. Germline assignment: CDR1 SGHAT and CDR2 FQNNGV. The CDR3 spans 18 residues. The CDR3 here is CASSFGPGGSGTNEKLFF. CDR3 in DNA: TGTGCCAGCAGCTTTGGGCCAGGGGGGTCGGGAACTAATGAAAAACTGTTTTTT.

This clone showed up many times. The chain links TRBV4-2 to TRBJ2-3, with TRBD2 matching over 11 bases. The CDR3 has 16 residues. Trimming took 0 bases from V and 6 from J; bases not matched to a gene: 5. The germline CDR1 and CDR2 sequences are LGHNA and YNFKEQ. The CDR3 is CASSQEIAGGRDTQYF. In nucleotides, the CDR3 is TGTGCCAGCAGCCAAGAAATAGCGGGGGGGCGGGATACGCAGTATTTT.